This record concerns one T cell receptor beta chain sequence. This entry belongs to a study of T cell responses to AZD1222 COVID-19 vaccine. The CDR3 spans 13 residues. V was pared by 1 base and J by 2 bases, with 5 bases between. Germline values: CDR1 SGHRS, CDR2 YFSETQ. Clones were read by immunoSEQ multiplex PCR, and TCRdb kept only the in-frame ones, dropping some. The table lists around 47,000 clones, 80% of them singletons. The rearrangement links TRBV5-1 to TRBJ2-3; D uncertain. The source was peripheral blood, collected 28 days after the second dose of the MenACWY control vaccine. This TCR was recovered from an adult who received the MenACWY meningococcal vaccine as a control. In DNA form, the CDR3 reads TGCGCCAGCAGCTTGCCGAACACAGATACGCAGTATTTT. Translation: CASSLPNTDTQYF.